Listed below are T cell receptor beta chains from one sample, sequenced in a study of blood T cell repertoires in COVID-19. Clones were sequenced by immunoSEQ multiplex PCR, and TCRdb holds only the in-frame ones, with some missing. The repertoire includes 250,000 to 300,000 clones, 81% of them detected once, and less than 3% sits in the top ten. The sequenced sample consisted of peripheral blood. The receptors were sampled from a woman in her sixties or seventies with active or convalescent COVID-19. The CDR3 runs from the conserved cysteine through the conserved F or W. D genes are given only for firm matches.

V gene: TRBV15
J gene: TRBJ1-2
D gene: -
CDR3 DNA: TGTGCCACCACCCCGGCTCAAGGGGTCTATGGCTACACCTTC
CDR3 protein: CATTPAQGVYGYTF

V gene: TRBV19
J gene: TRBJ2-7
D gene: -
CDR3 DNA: TGTGCCAGTAGTATCGCGGCAGGGAGGTACGAGCAGTACTTC
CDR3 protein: CASSIAAGRYEQYF

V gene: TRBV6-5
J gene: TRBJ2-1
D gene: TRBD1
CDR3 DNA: TGTGCCAGCAGTTTACAGGGGGAGACCTACAATGAGCAGTTCTTC
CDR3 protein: CASSLQGETYNEQFF

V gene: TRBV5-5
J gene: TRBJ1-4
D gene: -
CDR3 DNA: TGTGCCAGCAGCTTGGTCGGGGGGCTGAATGAAAAACTGTTTTTT
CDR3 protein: CASSLVGGLNEKLFF

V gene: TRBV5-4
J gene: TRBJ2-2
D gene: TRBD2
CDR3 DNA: TGTGCCAGCAGCCCACAAGCGGGGGCCGGAACCGGGGAGCTGTTTTTT
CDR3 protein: CASSPQAGAGTGELFF

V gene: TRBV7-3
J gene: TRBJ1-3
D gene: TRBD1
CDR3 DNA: TGTGCCAGCAGCTTAGGACAGGGTGCTGCCTCTGGAAACACCATATATTTT
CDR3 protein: CASSLGQGAASGNTIYF

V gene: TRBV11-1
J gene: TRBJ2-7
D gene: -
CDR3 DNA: TGTGCCAGCAGCTCCTCCTTTTACGAGCAGTACTTC
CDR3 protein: CASSSSFYEQYF

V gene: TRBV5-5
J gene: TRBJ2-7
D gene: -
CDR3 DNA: TGTGCCAGCAGCATTACCTACGAGCAGTACTTC
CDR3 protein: CASSITYEQYF

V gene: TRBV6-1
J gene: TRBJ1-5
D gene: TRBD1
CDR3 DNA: TGTGCCAGCAGTGAGGGTACAGGGGCGAATCAGCCCCAGCATTTT
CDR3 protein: CASSEGTGANQPQHF

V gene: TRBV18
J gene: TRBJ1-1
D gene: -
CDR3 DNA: TGTGCCAGCTCACCACTCTCCCTGAACACTGAAGCTTTCTTT
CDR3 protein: CASSPLSLNTEAFF

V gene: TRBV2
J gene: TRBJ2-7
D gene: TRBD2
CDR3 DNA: TGTGCCAGCAAGGCTCGGGGGGGCTACGAGCAGTACTTC
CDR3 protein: CASKARGGYEQYF

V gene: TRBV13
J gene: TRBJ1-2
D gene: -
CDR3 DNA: TGTGCCAGCAGCTTAGGCGGTTATGACAGGAACTATGGCTACACCTTC
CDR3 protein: CASSLGGYDRNYGYTF

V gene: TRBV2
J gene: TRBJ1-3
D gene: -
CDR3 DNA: TGTGCCAGCAGCGGGGACTACTCTGGAAACACCATATATTTT
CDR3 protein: CASSGDYSGNTIYF

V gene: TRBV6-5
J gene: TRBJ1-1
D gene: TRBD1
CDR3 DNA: TGTGCCAGCAGACCCAGGGGGCCCGAGAACACTGAAGCTTTCTTT
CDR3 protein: CASRPRGPENTEAFF

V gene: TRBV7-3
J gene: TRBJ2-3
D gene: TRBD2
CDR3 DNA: TGTGCCAGCAGCTTACTCGCGGGGGGGCTCGATACGCAGTATTTT
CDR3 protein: CASSLLAGGLDTQYF

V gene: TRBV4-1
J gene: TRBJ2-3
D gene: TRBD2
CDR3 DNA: TGCGCCAGCAGCCACGCGAGGGGTTTTCCCGGGGGGGAAGGGGATACGCAGTATTTT
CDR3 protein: CASSHARGFPGGEGDTQYF

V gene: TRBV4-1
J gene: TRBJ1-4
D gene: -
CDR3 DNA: TGCGCCAGCAGCCAGAGGGGGACTAATGAAAAACTGTTTTTT
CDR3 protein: CASSQRGTNEKLFF